This T cell receptor beta chain was sequenced during a study of OX40 agonist ivuxolimab in advanced cancers. The wider study: Hepatocellular carcinoma, melanoma, renal cell or head and neck cancer was diagnosed in the dose-escalation patients. Earlier anti-PD-1, anti-PD-L1 or anti-CTLA-4 therapy was permitted; 35% to 50% had received some. General study results and limits: In the expanded peripheral T cells, antigen specificity was never determined.

The CDR3 contains 13 residues. After removal of 6 bases from V and 11 bases from J, the junction contained 7 bases not matched to a gene. From germline, CDR1 is SNHLY and CDR2 FYNNEI. In the case of this clone: Its specificity is unknown.

Clones were sequenced by immunoSEQ multiplex PCR, and TCRdb holds only the in-frame ones, with some missing. The sample includes under 60,000 clones, 82% of them seen just once. This chain joins TRBV2 and TRBJ1-5; 10 bases align to TRBD1. The input for sequencing was CD4+ or CD8+ T cells sorted from blood, taken in a trial of the OX40 agonist ivuxolimab. This receptor was identified in an adult with an advanced solid tumor such as melanoma, head and neck, liver or kidney cancer. CDR3 sequence (DNA): TGTGCCAGCAGATCGACAGGGGGCGGGACCCAGCATTTT. It specifies CASRSTGGGTQHF.